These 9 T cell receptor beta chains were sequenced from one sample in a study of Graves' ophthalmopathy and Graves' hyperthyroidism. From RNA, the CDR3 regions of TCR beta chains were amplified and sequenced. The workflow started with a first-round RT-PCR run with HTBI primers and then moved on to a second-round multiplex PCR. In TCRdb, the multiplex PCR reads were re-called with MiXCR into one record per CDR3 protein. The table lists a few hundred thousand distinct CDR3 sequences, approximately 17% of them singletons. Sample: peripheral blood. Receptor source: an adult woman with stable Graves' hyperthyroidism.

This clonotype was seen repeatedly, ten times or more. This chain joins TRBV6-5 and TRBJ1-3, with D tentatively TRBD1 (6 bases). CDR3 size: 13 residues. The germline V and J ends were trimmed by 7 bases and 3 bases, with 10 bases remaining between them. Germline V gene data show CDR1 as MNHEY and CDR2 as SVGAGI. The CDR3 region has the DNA TGTGCCAGCACGAGGGGGAATGGAAACACCATATATTTT. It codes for CASTRGNGNTIYF.

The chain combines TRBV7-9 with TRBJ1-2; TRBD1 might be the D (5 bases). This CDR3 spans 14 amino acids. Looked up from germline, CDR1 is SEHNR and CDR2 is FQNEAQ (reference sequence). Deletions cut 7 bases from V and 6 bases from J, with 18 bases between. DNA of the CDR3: TGTGCCAGCAACGACGAGACAGCAACCCATGGCTACACCTTC. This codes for CASNDETATHGYTF.

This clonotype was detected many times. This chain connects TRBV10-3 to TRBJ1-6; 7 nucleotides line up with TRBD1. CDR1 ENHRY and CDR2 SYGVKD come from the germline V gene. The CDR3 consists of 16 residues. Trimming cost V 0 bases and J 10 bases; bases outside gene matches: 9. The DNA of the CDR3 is TGTGCCATCAGTGAGTCGGCAGGGGGATACTCGTCACCCCTCCACTTT. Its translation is CAISESAGGYSSPLHF.

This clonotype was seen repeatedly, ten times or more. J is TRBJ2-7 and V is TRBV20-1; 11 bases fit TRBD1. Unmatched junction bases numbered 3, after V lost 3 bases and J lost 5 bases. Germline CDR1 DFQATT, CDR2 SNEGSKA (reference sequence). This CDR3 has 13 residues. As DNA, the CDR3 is TGCAGTGCTAGCCGGGACAGGGGGAACGAGCAGTACTTC. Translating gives CSASRDRGNEQYF.

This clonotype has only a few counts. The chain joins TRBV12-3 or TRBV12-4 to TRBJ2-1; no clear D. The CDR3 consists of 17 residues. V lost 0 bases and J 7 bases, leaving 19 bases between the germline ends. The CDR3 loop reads CASSLALGVTPGNEQFF. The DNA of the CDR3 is TGTGCCAGCAGTTTAGCGCTTGGGGTGACCCCCGGGAATGAGCAGTTCTTC.

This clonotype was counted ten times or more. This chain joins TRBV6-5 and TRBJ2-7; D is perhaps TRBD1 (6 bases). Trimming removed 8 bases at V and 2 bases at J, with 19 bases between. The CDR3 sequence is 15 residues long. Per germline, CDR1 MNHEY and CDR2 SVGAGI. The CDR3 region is CASRFSDRGTYEQYF. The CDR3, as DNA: TGTGCCAGCCGATTCTCGGACAGAGGTACCTACGAGCAGTACTTC.

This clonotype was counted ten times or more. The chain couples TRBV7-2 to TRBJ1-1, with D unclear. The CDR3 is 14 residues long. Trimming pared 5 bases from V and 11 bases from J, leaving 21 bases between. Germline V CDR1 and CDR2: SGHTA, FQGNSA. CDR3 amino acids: CASSPSQAAGLAFF. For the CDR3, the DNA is TGTGCCAGCAGCCCCTCCCAGGCAGCAGGCCTTGCTTTCTTT.

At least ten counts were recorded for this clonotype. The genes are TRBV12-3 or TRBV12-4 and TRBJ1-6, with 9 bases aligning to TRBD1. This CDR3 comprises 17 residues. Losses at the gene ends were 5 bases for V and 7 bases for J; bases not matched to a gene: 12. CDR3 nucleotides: TGTGCCAGCAGTGCCCCCGGGACAGGGATTTCAAATTCACCCCTCCACTTT. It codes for CASSAPGTGISNSPLHF.

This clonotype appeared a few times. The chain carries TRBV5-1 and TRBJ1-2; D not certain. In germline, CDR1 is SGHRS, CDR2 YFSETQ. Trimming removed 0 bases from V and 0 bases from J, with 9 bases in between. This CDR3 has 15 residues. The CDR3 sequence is CASSLDAAANYGYTF. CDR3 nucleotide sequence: TGCGCCAGCAGCTTGGATGCGGCGGCTAACTATGGCTACACCTTC.